The present entry profiles one TCR beta chain with its context. Sequenced by immunoSEQ multiplex PCR; TCRdb stores in-frame clones only, minus some. The repertoire consists of 100,000 to 150,000 clones, with 94% occurring once and the leading ten covering approximately 1.3%. Trimming stripped 3 bases from V and 6 bases from J, with 11 bases between. The CDR3 length is 14 residues. The germline CDR1 and CDR2 sequences are MNHNS and SASEGT. This sample is drawn from a study of cytomegalovirus exposure and HLA in healthy donors. The chain links TRBV6-1 to TRBJ1-4; tentatively, D is TRBD1 (5 bases). Material: PBMCs. The TCR was taken from a woman between 18 and 30 years old in good health and CMV-seronegative. CDR3 region: CASSDGASYEKLFF. The CDR3 DNA reads TGTGCCAGCAGTGATGGGGCCTCTTATGAAAAACTGTTTTTT.